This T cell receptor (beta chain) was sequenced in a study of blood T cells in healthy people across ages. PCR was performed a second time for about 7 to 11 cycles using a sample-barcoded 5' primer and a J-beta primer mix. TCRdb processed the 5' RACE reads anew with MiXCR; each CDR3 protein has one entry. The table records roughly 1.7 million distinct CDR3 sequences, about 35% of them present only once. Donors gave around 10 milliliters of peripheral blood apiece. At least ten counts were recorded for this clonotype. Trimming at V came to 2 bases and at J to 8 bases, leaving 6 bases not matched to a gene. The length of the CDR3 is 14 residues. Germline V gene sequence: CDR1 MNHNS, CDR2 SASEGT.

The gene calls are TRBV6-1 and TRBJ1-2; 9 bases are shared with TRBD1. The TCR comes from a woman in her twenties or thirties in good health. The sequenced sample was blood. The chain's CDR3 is CASSEIQGAGGYTF. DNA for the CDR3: TGTGCCAGCAGTGAAATACAGGGGGCCGGCGGCTACACCTTC.